These T cell receptor beta chains were read from a single sample in a study of blood T cell repertoires in COVID-19. Sequencing was performed with immunoSEQ multiplex PCR; in TCRdb, only in-frame clones are kept and a portion is missing. The repertoire holds about 170,000 clones, around 82% seen once, with around 6.9% in the top ten. The sample consisted of peripheral blood. The receptors were gathered from an elderly man with COVID-19, enrolled during active disease. Both conserved end residues are part of each CDR3. The D gene is left open where the match is weak. A clone size is listed for some rows: how often the clone was seen (once, few, many), or a class if it is expanded.

>.|.|TRBV7-2|TRBJ1-2
TGTGCCAGCAGCCCCCATCCCCGGGACACCTATGGCTACACCTTC
CASSPHPRDTYGYTF
>TRBD1|.|TRBV7-9|TRBJ2-5
TGTGCCAGCAGCTTAGGGACAGGGGGCCGAGAGACCCAGTACTTC
CASSLGTGGRETQYF
>TRBD2|.|TRBV6-6|TRBJ2-1
TGTGCCAGCAGTCCGGGTTCTAGCGGGGGGGCGGCGCGCAATGAGCAGTTCTTC
CASSPGSSGGAARNEQFF
>.|.|TRBV5-1|TRBJ2-2
TGCGCCAGCAGCTTGGCCCCCCCAGGGAACACCGGGGAGCTGTTTTTT
CASSLAPPGNTGELFF
>.|.|TRBV6-5|TRBJ2-7
TGTGCCAGCAGACCCCAGGCGCCCGGCTACGAGCAGTACTTC
CASRPQAPGYEQYF
>.|once|TRBV5-1|TRBJ1-1
TGCGCCAGCAGCTATGGGGCGAATGAAGCTTTCTTT
CASSYGANEAFF
>.|.|TRBV3-1/TRBV3-2|TRBJ2-1
TGTGCCAGCAGCCAAGGGACCCGGGGGGCGGGTAATGAGCAGTTCTTC
CASSQGTRGAGNEQFF
>.|.|TRBV19|TRBJ1-1
TGTGCCAGTAGTGACAGGCGGACTGAAGCTTTCTTT
CASSDRRTEAFF
>TRBD1|.|TRBV7-9|TRBJ1-2
TGTGCCAGCAGCTCGCGACAGGGCATTAACTATGGCTACACCTTC
CASSSRQGINYGYTF
>TRBD1|.|TRBV24-1|TRBJ2-5
TGTGCCACCAGTGACCGGCGACAGGGGGCCGGAGAGACCCAGTACTTC
CATSDRRQGAGETQYF